This T cell receptor beta chain was captured by sequencing in a study of control samples from healthy donors and cancer patients (dated by TCRdb to the early 2020s). The germline V gene provides CDR1 SGDLS and CDR2 YYNGEE. Reading from cysteine to phenylalanine, the CDR3 counts 15 amino acids. Of all the DNA, just the CDR3 is kept, 45 bases in frame from base 1. V ends up 3 bases short and J 2 bases short, with an unmatched junction base count of 2. In regard to this clone: It has no known antigen specificity. The sample holds no much larger clone one base away, and base qualities are not on file.

Library generation was performed with the immunoSEQ multiplex PCR assay. TCRdb holds this immuneACCESS table with in-frame rearrangements only. Some clones are missing; in checked studies, unresolved V genes explain under half, and the rest has no known cause. The sample data list 130,000 to 150,000 clones, and around 94% of these were observed just once. 13% to 15% of the sample rests with the top ten. The chain is made from TRBV9 and TRBJ2-1, with 10 bases in between that match TRBD2. Sequencing was performed on PBMCs. The sequence was collected from a man between 60 and 75 years old with colorectal cancer. CDR3 reads: CASSASGGPYNEQFF. In nucleotide form, the sequence is TGTGCCAGCAGCGCTAGCGGGGGCCCCTACAATGAGCAGTTCTTC.